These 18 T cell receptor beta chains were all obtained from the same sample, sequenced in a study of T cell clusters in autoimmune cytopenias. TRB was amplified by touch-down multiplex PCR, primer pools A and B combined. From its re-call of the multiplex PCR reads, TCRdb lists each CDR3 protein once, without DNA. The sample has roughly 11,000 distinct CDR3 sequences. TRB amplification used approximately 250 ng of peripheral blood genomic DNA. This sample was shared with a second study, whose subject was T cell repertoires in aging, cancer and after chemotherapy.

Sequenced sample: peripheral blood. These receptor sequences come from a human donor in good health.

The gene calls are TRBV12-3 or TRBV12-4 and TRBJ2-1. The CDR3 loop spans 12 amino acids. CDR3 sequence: CASSSSASEQFF.

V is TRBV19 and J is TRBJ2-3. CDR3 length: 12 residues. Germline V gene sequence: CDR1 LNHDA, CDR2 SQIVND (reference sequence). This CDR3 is CASSTNTDTQYF.

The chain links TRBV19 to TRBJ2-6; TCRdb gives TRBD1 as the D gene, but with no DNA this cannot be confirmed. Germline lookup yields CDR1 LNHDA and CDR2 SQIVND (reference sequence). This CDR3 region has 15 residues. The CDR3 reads CASKTGDSGANVLTF. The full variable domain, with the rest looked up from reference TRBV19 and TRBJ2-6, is DGGITQSPKYLFRKEGQNVTLSCEQNLNHDAMYWYRQDPGQGLRLIYYSQIVNDFQKGDIAEGYSVSREKKESFPLTVTSAQKNPTAFYLCASKTGDSGANVLTFGAGSRLTVL.

The CDR3 here is CASSYRVSGELFF. The rearrangement joins TRBV6-5 to TRBJ2-2. CDR1 and CDR2 from the germline V gene are MNHEY and SVGAGI. The CDR3 runs to 13 residues.

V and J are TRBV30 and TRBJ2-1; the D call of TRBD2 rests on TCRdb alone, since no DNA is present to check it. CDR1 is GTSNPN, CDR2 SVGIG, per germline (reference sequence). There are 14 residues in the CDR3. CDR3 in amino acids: CAWNGASGYNEQFF.

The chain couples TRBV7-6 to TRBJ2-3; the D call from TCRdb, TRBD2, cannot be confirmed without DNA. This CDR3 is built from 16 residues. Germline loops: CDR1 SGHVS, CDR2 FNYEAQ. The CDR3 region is CASSLMVAGGTDTQYF. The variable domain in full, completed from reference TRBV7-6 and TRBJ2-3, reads GAGVSQSPRYKVTKRGQDVALRCDPISGHVSLYWYRQALGQGPEFLTYFNYEAQQDKSGLPNDRFSAERPEGSISTLTIQRTEQRDSAMYRCASSLMVAGGTDTQYFGPGTRLTVL.

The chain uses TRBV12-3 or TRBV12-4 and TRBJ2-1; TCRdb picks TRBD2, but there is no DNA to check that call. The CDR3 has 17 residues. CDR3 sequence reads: CASRARTSGGAYNEQFF.

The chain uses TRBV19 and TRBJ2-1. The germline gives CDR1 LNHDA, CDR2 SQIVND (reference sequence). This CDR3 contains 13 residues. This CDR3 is CASSQDHRTEQFF.

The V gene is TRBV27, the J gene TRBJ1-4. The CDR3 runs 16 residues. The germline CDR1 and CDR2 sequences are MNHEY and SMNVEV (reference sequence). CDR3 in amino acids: CASSAVRTGRDEKLFF.

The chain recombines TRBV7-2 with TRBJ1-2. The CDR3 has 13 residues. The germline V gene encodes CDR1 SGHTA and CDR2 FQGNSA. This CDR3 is CASMAHLNYGYTF.

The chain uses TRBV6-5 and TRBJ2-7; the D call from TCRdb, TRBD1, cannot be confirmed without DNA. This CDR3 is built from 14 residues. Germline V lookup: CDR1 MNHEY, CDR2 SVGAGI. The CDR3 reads CASSYGIGGYEQYF.

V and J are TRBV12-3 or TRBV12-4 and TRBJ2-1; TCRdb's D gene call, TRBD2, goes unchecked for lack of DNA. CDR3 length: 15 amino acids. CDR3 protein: CASRRLAGSYNEQFF.

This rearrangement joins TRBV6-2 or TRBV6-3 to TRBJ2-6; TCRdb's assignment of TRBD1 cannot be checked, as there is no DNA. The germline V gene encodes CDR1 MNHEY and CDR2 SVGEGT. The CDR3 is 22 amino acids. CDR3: CASSYEREGASKTGSGANVLTF.

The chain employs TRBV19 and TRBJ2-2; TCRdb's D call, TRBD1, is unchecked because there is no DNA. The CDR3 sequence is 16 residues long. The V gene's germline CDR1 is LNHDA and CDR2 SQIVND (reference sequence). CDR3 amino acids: CASSMRTGAGGGELFF.

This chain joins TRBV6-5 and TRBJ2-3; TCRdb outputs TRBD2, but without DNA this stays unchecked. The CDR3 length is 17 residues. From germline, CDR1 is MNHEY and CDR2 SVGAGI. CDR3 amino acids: CASSYSSSGGYGDTQYF.

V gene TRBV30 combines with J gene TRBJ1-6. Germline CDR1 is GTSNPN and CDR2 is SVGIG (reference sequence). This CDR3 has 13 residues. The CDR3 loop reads CAWTELYNSPLHF. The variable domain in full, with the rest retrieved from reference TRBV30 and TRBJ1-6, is SQTIHQWPATLVQPVGSPLSLECTVEGTSNPNLYWYRQAAGRGLQLLFYSVGIGQISSEVPQNLSASRPQDRQFILSSKKLLLSDSGFYLCAWTELYNSPLHFGNGTRLTVT.

The CDR3 here is CASSPGRTLPPRETQYF. The chain joins TRBV19 to TRBJ2-5; without DNA, the TCRdb call of TRBD1 cannot be checked. CDR1 LNHDA and CDR2 SQIVND come from the germline V gene (reference sequence). The CDR3 runs to 17 residues.

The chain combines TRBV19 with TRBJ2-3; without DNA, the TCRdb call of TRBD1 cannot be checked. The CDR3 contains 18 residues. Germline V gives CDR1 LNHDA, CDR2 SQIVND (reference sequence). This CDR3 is CASSTPGPGGRITDTQYF.